This T cell receptor (beta chain) was documented in a study of T cell responses to AZD1222 COVID-19 vaccine. CDR3 length equals 15 residues. Between the trimmed V and J ends, which lost 0 bases and 2 bases, there was a span of 8 bases. The V gene's germline CDR1 is LNHDA and CDR2 SQIVND (reference sequence). The assay was immunoSEQ multiplex PCR, and TCRdb's table has in-frame clones only and misses some. This sample carries about 150,000 clones, around 88% of them seen once, and the ten largest clones take roughly 16%. The origin of this receptor is an adult in good health. The rearrangement uses TRBV19 and TRBJ1-5; unclear D gene. This sample comprised peripheral blood, obtained on day 0 of AZD1222 vaccination. The CDR3, as DNA: TGTGCCAGTAGTATAGAACGACCTGGCAATCAGCCCCAGCATTTT. Protein product: CASSIERPGNQPQHF.